Listed below are T cell receptor beta chains from one sample, sequenced in a study of blood T cells in healthy people across ages. One entry per CDR3 protein results from TCRdb running MiXCR on the 5' RACE reads. The repertoire holds roughly 650,000 distinct CDR3 sequences, with 32% as singletons. The sample taken for sequencing was blood. The origin of the receptors is a woman of 80 years or more in good health. The CDR3 runs from the conserved cysteine through the conserved F or W. Fields, in order: D gene, J gene, clone size, V gene, CDR3 protein, CDR3 DNA. D genes are given only for firm matches. Rows give clone size only sometimes, using once, few, many, or a class for an expanded clone.

D: TRBD2; J: TRBJ2-1; size: many; V: TRBV5-1; CDR3: CASSLRTSGGDEQFF; DNA: TGCGCCAGCAGCCTTCGGACTAGCGGGGGGGATGAGCAGTTCTTC
D: TRBD1; J: TRBJ2-1; size: many; V: TRBV5-1; CDR3: CASSRDRSYNEQFF; DNA: TGCGCCAGCAGCCGGGACAGGAGTTACAATGAGCAGTTCTTC
D: -; J: TRBJ1-5; size: few; V: TRBV18; CDR3: CASSPRGVDGPQHF; DNA: TGTGCCAGCTCACCACGAGGAGTGGATGGGCCCCAGCATTTT
D: -; J: TRBJ2-5; size: -; V: TRBV7-9; CDR3: CASREVEHEQYF; DNA: TGTGCCAGCAGAGAGGTTGAGCATGAGCAGTACTTC
D: -; J: TRBJ1-2; size: -; V: TRBV12-3/TRBV12-4; CDR3: CASSLDSAANYGHTF; DNA: TGTGCCAGCAGTTTAGATTCCGCAGCTAACTATGGCCATACCTTC
D: TRBD2; J: TRBJ2-5; size: -; V: TRBV6-2/TRBV6-3; CDR3: CASSYGTTQETQYF; DNA: TGTGCCAGCAGTTACGGGACTACCCAAGAGACCCAGTACTTC
D: TRBD2; J: TRBJ2-5; size: many; V: TRBV7-3; CDR3: CASSRGGQETQYF; DNA: TGTGCCAGCAGCCGGGGGGGACAAGAGACCCAGTACTTC
D: -; J: TRBJ2-2; size: -; V: TRBV2; CDR3: CASSEAGFTGELFF; DNA: TGTGCCAGCAGTGAAGCAGGGTTTACCGGGGAACTGTTTTTT
D: TRBD1; J: TRBJ2-7; size: -; V: TRBV2; CDR3: CASSEGTGRHEQYF; DNA: TGTGCCAGCAGTGAGGGGACAGGGAGGCACGAGCAGTACTTC
D: -; J: TRBJ2-3; size: -; V: TRBV11-2; CDR3: CASSLDPGYSDTQYF; DNA: TGTGCCAGCAGCTTAGATCCAGGGTATTCAGATACGCAGTATTTT
D: TRBD1; J: TRBJ1-1; size: few; V: TRBV6-5; CDR3: CASSYRKPGQARFMNTEAFF; DNA: TGTGCCAGCAGTTACCGAAAACCGGGACAGGCAAGATTTATGAACACTGAAGCTTTCTTT
D: -; J: TRBJ1-1; size: -; V: TRBV6-6; CDR3: CASSYGGVSTEAFF; DNA: TGTGCCAGCAGTTACGGGGGGGTTAGCACTGAAGCTTTCTTT
D: -; J: TRBJ2-1; size: many; V: TRBV7-9; CDR3: CASSLQQGSYNEQFF; DNA: TGTGCCAGCAGCTTACAGCAGGGGTCCTACAATGAGCAGTTCTTC
D: -; J: TRBJ1-1; size: many; V: TRBV7-9; CDR3: CASSLRRSNTEAFF; DNA: TGTGCCAGCAGCTTAAGGCGGTCGAACACTGAAGCTTTCTTT
D: -; J: TRBJ1-6; size: -; V: TRBV18; CDR3: CASAPGGGVNSPLHF; DNA: TGTGCCAGCGCCCCTGGCGGGGGCGTAAATTCACCCCTCCACTTT
D: -; J: TRBJ1-5; size: -; V: TRBV6-5; CDR3: CASSYSTRERHSNQPQHF; DNA: TGTGCCAGCAGTTACTCGACCCGGGAGAGACATAGCAATCAGCCCCAGCATTTT
D: -; J: TRBJ2-3; size: many; V: TRBV7-8; CDR3: CASSTTGTFSTDTQYF; DNA: TGTGCCAGCAGCACCACCGGGACTTTTAGCACAGATACGCAGTATTTT